The 10 T cell receptor beta chains below all came from one sample that was sequenced in a study of OX40 agonist ivuxolimab in advanced cancers. The method was immunoSEQ multiplex PCR; TCRdb's version includes in-frame clones alone and lacks a portion of them. The sample records nearly 80,000 clones, around 90% being singletons. Source: CD4+ or CD8+ T cells sorted from blood, taken in a trial of the OX40 agonist ivuxolimab. The receptors were sampled from an adult with an advanced solid tumor such as melanoma, head and neck, liver or kidney cancer.

This clone was seen more than once but under ten times. V gene TRBV18 combines with J gene TRBJ1-1; tentative D call: TRBD1 (6 bases). CDR1 is KGHSH, CDR2 LQKENI, per germline. The CDR3 extends over 13 amino acids. The ends were cut back, 2 bases at V and 4 bases at J, with 8 bases in the middle. CDR3 region: CASSPETGTEAFF. The CDR3 DNA sequence: TGTGCCAGCTCACCAGAGACAGGCACTGAAGCTTTCTTT.

The chain employs TRBV10-3 and TRBJ1-5; the D is unclear. CDR1 ENHRY and CDR2 SYGVKD come from the germline V gene. V shed 0 bases and J shed 3 bases, with 12 bases lying between them. The CDR3 runs 16 residues. The CDR3 protein is CAISESETELNQPQHF. The CDR3 DNA follows: TGTGCCATCAGTGAGTCGGAGACGGAGCTCAATCAGCCCCAGCATTTT.

V and J are TRBV18 and TRBJ1-2; D unresolved. The CDR3 contains 13 residues. The germline V gene has CDR1 KGHSH and CDR2 LQKENI. V was trimmed by 4 bases and J by 3 bases, leaving 9 bases between them. CDR3 sequence reads: CASSQGRDYGYTF. Written as DNA, the CDR3 is TGTGCCAGCTCACAAGGACGAGACTATGGCTACACCTTC.

The chain links TRBV5-1 to TRBJ1-4; D is ambiguous. The CDR3 is 14 amino acids. Germline CDR1 SGHRS, CDR2 YFSETQ. The V and J ends lost 2 bases and 0 bases respectively, with 5 bases between them. This CDR3 is CASSLRATNEKLFF. CDR3 sequence (DNA): TGCGCCAGCAGCTTAAGGGCAACTAATGAAAAACTGTTTTTT.

This clone has only one observation. The chain has TRBV11-3 and TRBJ2-2; D is undetermined. Germline-derived CDR1 and CDR2 are SGHNT and YENEEA. The CDR3 runs 11 residues. V lost 2 bases, J lost 6 bases, and 1 base lay in between. The CDR3 spells CASSLSGELFF. The CDR3 region has the DNA TGTGCCAGCAGCTTATCCGGGGAGCTGTTTTTT.

The chain employs TRBV6-4 and TRBJ2-1; TRBD2 matches 7 bases. Germline V CDR1 and CDR2: MRHNA, SNTAGT. This CDR3 has 15 amino acids. The V and J ends lost 6 bases and 3 bases, in that order; junction bases with no gene match: 8. The CDR3 here is CASSPQWGGYNEQFF. DNA for the CDR3: TGTGCCAGCAGCCCCCAATGGGGGGGCTACAATGAGCAGTTCTTC.

The rearrangement joins TRBV19 to TRBJ2-3; 8 nucleotides agree with TRBD2. There are 13 residues in the CDR3. With 11 bases clipped from V and 1 base from J, the junction kept 5 bases outside the gene matches. Germline values: CDR1 LNHDA, CDR2 SQIVND (reference sequence). CDR3 bases: TGTGCCGTCGGGACTAGTGGCACAGATACGCAGTATTTT. This sequence encodes CAVGTSGTDTQYF. The whole variable domain, remainder taken from reference TRBV19 and TRBJ2-3, is DGGITQSPKYLFRKEGQNVTLSCEQNLNHDAMYWYRQDPGQGLRLIYYSQIVNDFQKGDIAEGYSVSREKKESFPLTVTSAQKNPTAFYLCAVGTSGTDTQYFGPGTRLTVL.

This clone was counted between two and nine times. The chain carries TRBV7-9 and TRBJ2-7; D may be TRBD2 (6 bases). The CDR3 length is 13 residues. Germline lookup yields CDR1 SEHNR and CDR2 FQNEAQ (reference sequence). Trimming cost V 1 base and J 7 bases, with 11 bases left between them. The CDR3 region is CASSLDAGGEQYF. The CDR3 region has the DNA TGTGCCAGCAGCTTAGACGCTGGAGGGGAGCAGTACTTC.

The V gene is TRBV13, the J gene TRBJ1-1, with D unclear. Trimming left V 8 bases short and J 4 bases short, with 14 bases between. Looked up from germline, CDR1 is PRHDT and CDR2 is FYEKMQ (reference sequence). The CDR3 extends over 13 amino acids. CDR3: CASAQTLGTEAFF. CDR3 DNA: TGTGCCAGCGCCCAAACTTTGGGCACTGAAGCTTTCTTT.

V is TRBV5-1 and J is TRBJ2-5; TRBD1 or TRBD2 may be the D gene (6 bases each). The DNA matches TRBJ2-7 better at its end, which makes the J call doubtful. The CDR3 contains 15 residues. Germline CDR1 is SGHRS and CDR2 is YFSETQ. Written as DNA, the CDR3 is TGCGCCAGCAGCGGAGGGACACCGCCTCCCTACGAGCAGTACTTC. Translating gives CASSGGTPPPYEQYF.